The source of this T cell receptor beta chain is a study of siplizumab effects on memory and regulatory T cells. Sequenced by immunoSEQ multiplex PCR; TCRdb stores in-frame clones only, minus some. The data contain over 70,000 clones, 75% to 90% of them seen just once; the ten biggest clones take up around 16%. The germline V gene encodes CDR1 SGHVS and CDR2 FQNEAQ. Trimming shortened V by 4 bases and J by 2 bases, and 12 bases separated the two germline ends. The CDR3 sequence is 15 residues long. Broader study findings: The Treg-derived share of mappable alloreactive CD4+ clones averaged roughly 69% with siplizumab and under 30% in controls. It was never confirmed that proliferating Tregs from siplizumab cultures were suppressive. The naive T cell population seemed more diverse than memory cells and seemed a major contributor to the alloresponse. Naive or memory phenotype assignment was not possible for roughly 75-95% of proliferating CD4+ or CD8+ clones.

A note on this clone: The antigen remains undetermined.

V and J are TRBV7-8 and TRBJ1-3, with a tentative D call TRBD1 (6 bases). Sequencing was carried out using CD4+ T cells sorted from blood. This clonotype was obtained from a human donor in good health. In DNA, the CDR3 is TGTGCCAGCAGCTCGCATAGGGGGACTGGAAACACCATATATTTT. Translation gives CASSSHRGTGNTIYF.